This is a list of T cell receptor beta chains from one sample in a study of cytomegalovirus exposure and HLA in healthy donors. Assay used: immunoSEQ multiplex PCR; TCRdb lists only in-frame clones, some missing. Here the sample spans roughly 180,000 clones, more than 80% being singletons. Material for sequencing was PBMCs. The receptor set was obtained from a man between 18 and 29 years old in good health and CMV-seronegative. Each CDR3 is given with its conserved first and last residue. D genes are given only for firm matches. Size values are once, few and many counts, or a class for expanded clones, and some rows have none.

>NA|TRBV7-2|TRBD1|TRBJ2-5
TGTGCCAGCAGCGCAGACAGGGGAAGAGAGACCCAGTACTTC
CASSADRGRETQYF
>few|TRBV13|TRBD1|TRBJ2-2
TGTGCCAGCAGCTACCGACAGGGAGTCTTAGGCGGGGAGCTGTTTTTT
CASSYRQGVLGGELFF
>NA|TRBV19|TRBD1|TRBJ2-7
TGTGCCAGTAGTATCGACAGGGGAAGGTACGAGCAGTACTTC
CASSIDRGRYEQYF
>NA|TRBV11-1|TRBD1|TRBJ2-7
TGTGCCAGCAGCTTAGCTCTGACAGGGTGGGACGAGCAGTACTTC
CASSLALTGWDEQYF
>NA|TRBV5-4|NA|TRBJ1-1
TGTGCCAGCAGCTTGGGTCAGGGGAGATCCACTGAAGCTTTCTTT
CASSLGQGRSTEAFF
>NA|TRBV19|NA|TRBJ2-1
TGTGCCAGTAGTATAGGGTCTAGAAGTGGAGTCAATGAGCAGTTCTTC
CASSIGSRSGVNEQFF
>NA|TRBV5-6|NA|TRBJ1-1
TGTGCCAGCAGCCGGAGACCATTAGGAGCGCGAGCTTTCTTT
CASSRRPLGARAFF
>NA|TRBV7-9|NA|TRBJ2-7
TGTTCCAGCAGCGACTGGAACCAAAACGAGCAGTACTTC
CSSSDWNQNEQYF
>NA|TRBV19|NA|TRBJ1-6
TGTGCCAGTGCCATTGCGGGAAGTGGGCTACTGAATTCACCCCTCCACTTT
CASAIAGSGLLNSPLHF
>few|TRBV28|NA|TRBJ2-7
TGTGCCAGCAGTCGAATCAGACAGGAGTGGTACTTC
CASSRIRQEWYF
>NA|TRBV1|NA|TRBJ2-1
TGCACCAGCAGCCATTACGCGGGGGGGGACTACAATGAGCAGTTCTTC
CTSSHYAGGDYNEQFF
>NA|TRBV7-9|NA|TRBJ1-4
TGTGCCAGCAGCTTCTTCGCGGGGGCGAATGAAAAACTGTTTTTT
CASSFFAGANEKLFF
>once|TRBV5-6|TRBD2|TRBJ2-7
TGTGCCAGCAGCCTGGGACTAGCGGGACCTCGGGGGTCCTACGAGCAGTACTTC
CASSLGLAGPRGSYEQYF
>NA|TRBV6-1|NA|TRBJ1-5
TGTGCCAGCAGTGGGGCAGCGGATCAGCCCCAGCATTTT
CASSGAADQPQHF
>NA|TRBV29-1|TRBD1|TRBJ1-4
TGCAGCGTTGACAGGGGGCATGGTAGTGAAAAACTGTTTTTT
CSVDRGHGSEKLFF
>NA|TRBV27|NA|TRBJ1-2
TGTGCCAGCAGCTCCAACCGACTGGCTAACTATGGCTACACCTTC
CASSSNRLANYGYTF
>NA|TRBV7-3|TRBD1|TRBJ1-1
TGTGCCAGCAGCCAGGACAGGCTGGGTGGGAACACTGAAGCTTTCTTT
CASSQDRLGGNTEAFF
>NA|TRBV9|TRBD1|TRBJ2-2
TGTGCCAGCAGCGTAGAGACAGGGTACAACACCGGGGAGCTGTTTTTT
CASSVETGYNTGELFF
>NA|TRBV19|TRBD1|TRBJ1-6
TGTGCCAGTAGTGCCCCGGGACAGAGAAATTCACCCCTCCACTTT
CASSAPGQRNSPLHF
>once|TRBV11-1|TRBD2|TRBJ2-5
TGTGCCAGCACCCAGGGAGGGGAGACCCAGTACTTC
CASTQGGETQYF
>NA|TRBV7-9|NA|TRBJ2-2
TGTGCCAGCAGCTGGGGGGGACACAACACCGGGGAGCTGTTTTTT
CASSWGGHNTGELFF
>few|TRBV5-4|TRBD2|TRBJ2-1
TGTGCCAGCAGCGCGGTTAGCGGGGGGGCTTCCTACAATGAGCAGTTCTTC
CASSAVSGGASYNEQFF
>few|TRBV27|TRBD1|TRBJ2-7
TGTGCCAGCAGTTCCCCCAAGACAGGGACGTCCCGTTACGAGCAGTACTTC
CASSSPKTGTSRYEQYF
>NA|TRBV7-2|NA|TRBJ2-1
TGTGCCAGCAGCTTAACTAGCTATGAGCAGTTCTTC
CASSLTSYEQFF